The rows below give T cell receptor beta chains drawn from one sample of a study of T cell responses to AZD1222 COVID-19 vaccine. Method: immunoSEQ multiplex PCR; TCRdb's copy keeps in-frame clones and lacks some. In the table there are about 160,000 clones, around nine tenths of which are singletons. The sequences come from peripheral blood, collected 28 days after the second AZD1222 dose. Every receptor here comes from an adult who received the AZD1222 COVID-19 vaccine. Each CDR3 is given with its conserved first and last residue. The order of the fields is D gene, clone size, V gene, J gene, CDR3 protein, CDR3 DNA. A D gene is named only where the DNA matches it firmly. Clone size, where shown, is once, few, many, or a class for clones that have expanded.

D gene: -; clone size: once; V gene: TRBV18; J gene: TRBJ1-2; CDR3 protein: CASSPADSNYGYTF; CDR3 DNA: TGTGCCAGCTCACCAGCCGACAGTAACTATGGCTACACCTTC
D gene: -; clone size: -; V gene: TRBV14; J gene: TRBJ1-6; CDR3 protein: CASSQGPRVEMGSYNSPLHF; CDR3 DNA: TGTGCCAGCAGCCAGGGACCCAGAGTAGAGATGGGCTCCTATAATTCACCCCTCCACTTT
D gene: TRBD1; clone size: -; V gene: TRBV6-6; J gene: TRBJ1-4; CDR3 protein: CASTTDRGSEKLFF; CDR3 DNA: TGTGCCAGCACCACGGACAGGGGATCGGAAAAACTGTTTTTT
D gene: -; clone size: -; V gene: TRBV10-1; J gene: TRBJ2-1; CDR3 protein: CASSERIKYNEQFF; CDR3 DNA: TGCGCCAGCAGTGAGCGGATAAAGTACAATGAGCAGTTCTTC
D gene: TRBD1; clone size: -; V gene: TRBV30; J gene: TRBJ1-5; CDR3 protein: CAWSDRGRNQPQHF; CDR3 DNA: TGTGCCTGGAGTGACAGGGGTCGCAATCAGCCCCAGCATTTT
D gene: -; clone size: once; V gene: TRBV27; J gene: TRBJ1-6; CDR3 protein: CASSWGYNSPLHF; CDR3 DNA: TGTGCCAGCAGTTGGGGCTATAATTCACCCCTCCACTTT
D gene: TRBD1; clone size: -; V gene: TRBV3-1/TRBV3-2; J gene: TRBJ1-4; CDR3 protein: CASRDRATNEKLFF; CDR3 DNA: TGTGCCAGCAGGGACAGGGCAACTAATGAAAAACTGTTTTTT
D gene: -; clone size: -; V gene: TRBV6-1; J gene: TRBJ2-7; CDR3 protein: CASSENRDSSYEQYF; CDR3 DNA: TGTGCCAGCAGTGAGAACCGGGACTCCTCCTACGAGCAGTACTTC
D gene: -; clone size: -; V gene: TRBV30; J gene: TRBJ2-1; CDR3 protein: CAWSSGSSEQFF; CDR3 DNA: TGTGCCTGGAGTTCGGGATCCAGTGAGCAGTTCTTC
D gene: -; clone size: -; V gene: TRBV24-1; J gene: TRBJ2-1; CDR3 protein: CATSDPVADETYNEQFF; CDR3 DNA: TGTGCCACCAGTGATCCAGTCGCGGATGAGACCTACAATGAGCAGTTCTTC
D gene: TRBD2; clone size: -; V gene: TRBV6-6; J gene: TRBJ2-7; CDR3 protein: CASSLSGSSYEQYF; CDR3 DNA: TGTGCCAGCAGTCTTAGCGGGTCGTCCTACGAGCAGTACTTC
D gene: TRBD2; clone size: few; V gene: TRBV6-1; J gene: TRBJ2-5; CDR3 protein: CASSELAGAQETQYF; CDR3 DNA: TGTGCCAGCAGTGAACTAGCGGGAGCCCAAGAGACCCAGTACTTC
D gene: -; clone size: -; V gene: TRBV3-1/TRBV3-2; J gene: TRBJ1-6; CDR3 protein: CASSHKENSPLHF; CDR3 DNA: TGTGCCAGCAGCCATAAAGAGAATTCACCCCTCCACTTT
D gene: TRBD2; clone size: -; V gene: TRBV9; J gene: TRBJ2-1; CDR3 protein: CASSAGLANEQFF; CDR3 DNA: TGTGCCAGCAGCGCGGGACTAGCAAATGAGCAGTTCTTC
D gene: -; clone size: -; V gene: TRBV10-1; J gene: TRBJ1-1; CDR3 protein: CASSESHTVRDTEAFF; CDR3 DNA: TGCGCCAGCAGTGAGTCTCACACGGTGAGAGACACTGAAGCTTTCTTT
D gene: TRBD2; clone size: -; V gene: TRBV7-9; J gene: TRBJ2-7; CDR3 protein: CASSFLAGGPEQYF; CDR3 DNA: TGTGCCAGCAGCTTTCTAGCGGGAGGGCCCGAGCAGTACTTC
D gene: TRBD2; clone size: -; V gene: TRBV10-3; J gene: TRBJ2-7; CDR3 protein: CAINPGTSDNEQYF; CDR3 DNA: TGTGCCATCAACCCCGGGACTAGCGATAACGAGCAGTACTTC
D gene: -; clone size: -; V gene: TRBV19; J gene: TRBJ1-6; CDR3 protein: CASSIFERGSPLHF; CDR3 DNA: TGTGCCAGTAGTATTTTCGAACGAGGTTCACCCCTCCACTTT
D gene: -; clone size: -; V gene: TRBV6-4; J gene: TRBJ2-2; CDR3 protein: CASSDTLPRQDPRELFF; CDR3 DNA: TGTGCCAGCAGTGACACACTCCCCCGGCAGGACCCGAGAGAGCTGTTTTTT
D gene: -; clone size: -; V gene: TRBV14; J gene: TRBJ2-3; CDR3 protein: CASSPEGVQLSTDTQYF; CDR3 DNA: TGTGCCAGCAGCCCAGAAGGGGTACAATTAAGCACAGATACGCAGTATTTT
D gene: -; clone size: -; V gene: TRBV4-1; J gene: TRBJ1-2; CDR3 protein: CASSRAGEYGYTF; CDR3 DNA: TGCGCCAGCAGCCGGGCAGGGGAGTATGGCTACACCTTC